The 11 T cell receptor beta chains listed next were all sequenced from one sample in a study of T cell responses to AZD1222 COVID-19 vaccine. Repertoires were generated with immunoSEQ multiplex PCR, while TCRdb's copy carries only in-frame clones and drops some. The sample shows about 110,000 clones, around 82% of them seen only once. The source material was peripheral blood, sampled on day 0 of AZD1222 vaccination. All receptors derive from an adult in good health.

The gene calls are TRBV30 and TRBJ1-2; 7 nucleotides line up with TRBD1. The length of the CDR3 is 14 residues. Germline values: CDR1 GTSNPN, CDR2 SVGIG (reference sequence). J gave up 8 bases and V 2 bases, and 11 bases lay outside the gene matches. Here the CDR3 reads CAWSLMGGGEGYTF. The CDR3 DNA reads as TGTGCCTGGAGTTTGATGGGAGGGGGCGAAGGCTACACCTTC.

J is TRBJ2-5 and V is TRBV7-9, with TRBD2 matching 10 bases. Germline V gives CDR1 SEHNR, CDR2 FQNEAQ (reference sequence). V lost 3 bases and J lost 1; bases outside the gene matches: 5. The CDR3 runs to 16 residues. CDR3 sequence reads: CASSFRSGGLQETQYF. CDR3 in DNA: TGTGCCAGCAGCTTTCGTAGCGGGGGGCTCCAAGAGACCCAGTACTTC.

This clone was seen once. The genes are TRBV6-5 and TRBJ1-4; 8 nucleotides line up with TRBD1. Germline V CDR1 and CDR2: MNHEY, SVGAGI. CDR3 size: 14 residues. J lost 6 bases, V lost 6 bases, and 6 bases had no gene match. CDR3 sequence (DNA): TGTGCCAGCAGCCGGACAGGGAGGGATGAAAAACTGTTTTTT. It yields the protein CASSRTGRDEKLFF.

In its sample, this clone was seen once. This chain connects TRBV7-2 to TRBJ1-5, with 7 positions matching TRBD1. Germline V gives CDR1 SGHTA, CDR2 FQGNSA. Germline trimming cut 1 base from V and 4 bases from J; bases unmatched to any gene: 1. The CDR3 is made up of 14 amino acids. This CDR3 is CASSLEQGNQPQHF. The DNA of the CDR3 is TGTGCCAGCAGCTTAGAACAGGGGAATCAGCCCCAGCATTTT. Filled out from reference TRBV7-2 and TRBJ1-5, the complete variable domain reads GAGVSQSPSNKVTEKGKDVELRCDPISGHTALYWYRQSLGQGLEFLIYFQGNSAPDKSGLPSDRFSAERTGGSVSTLTIQRTQQEDSAVYLCASSLEQGNQPQHFGDGTRLSIL.

The chain carries TRBV7-2 and TRBJ1-3; TRBD1 matches at 8 bases. This CDR3 contains 14 residues. V lost 5 bases and J lost 4; bases outside the gene matches: 4. Germline V CDR1 and CDR2: SGHTA, FQGNSA. The CDR3 reads CASSQGAQGNTIYF. DNA for the CDR3: TGTGCCAGCAGCCAGGGGGCGCAAGGAAACACCATATATTTT. The full variable domain, in which reference TRBV7-2 and TRBJ1-3 provide the parts outside the CDR3, is GAGVSQSPSNKVTEKGKDVELRCDPISGHTALYWYRQSLGQGLEFLIYFQGNSAPDKSGLPSDRFSAERTGGSVSTLTIQRTQQEDSAVYLCASSQGAQGNTIYFGEGSWLTVV.

The chain carries TRBV7-8 and TRBJ2-3, with D possibly being TRBD2 (5 bases). This CDR3 has 15 residues. Looked up from germline, CDR1 is SGHVS and CDR2 is FQNEAQ. Trimming removed 0 bases at V and 1 base at J, with 8 bases between. The CDR3 is CASSLAGSGTDTQYF. CDR3 nucleotides: TGTGCCAGCAGCTTAGCGGGTAGCGGCACAGATACGCAGTATTTT. The full variable domain, its missing parts supplied by reference TRBV7-8 and TRBJ2-3, is GAGVSQSPRYKVAKRGQDVALRCDPISGHVSLFWYQQALGQGPEFLTYFQNEAQLDKSGLPSDRFFAERPEGSVSTLKIQRTQQEDSAVYLCASSLAGSGTDTQYFGPGTRLTVL.

The chain uses TRBV7-3 and TRBJ2-5; 9 bases line up with TRBD1. This CDR3 is built from 16 residues. Looked up from germline, CDR1 is SGHTA and CDR2 is FQGTGA. The ends lost 4 bases at V and 2 bases at J; junction bases unmatched: 8. The CDR3 DNA reads TGTGCCAGCAGCTCTACCCCGGGACAGGGACAAGAGACCCAGTACTTC. Its translation: CASSSTPGQGQETQYF.

The genes are TRBV14 and TRBJ2-5; D uncertain. The V gene lost 1 base and the J gene lost 7 bases, with 4 bases spanning the gap. Germline V gene sequence: CDR1 SGHDN, CDR2 FVKESK. The CDR3 totals 11 residues. In nucleotides, the CDR3 is TGTGCCAGCAGCCAAGGACCGACCCAGTACTTC. Its protein is CASSQGPTQYF.

This clone has a single count. The chain carries TRBV6-5 and TRBJ1-2; D may be TRBD1 (5 bases). CDR1 is MNHEY, CDR2 SVGAGI, per germline. Trimming took 0 bases from V and 8 from J, leaving 10 bases between them. The CDR3 is 13 amino acids. CDR3 bases: TGTGCCAGCAGTTACTCCAGGGTGGGCGGCTACACCTTC. Translated: CASSYSRVGGYTF.

This chain links TRBV19 with TRBJ2-1; 9 positions agree with TRBD2. CDR3 size: 14 residues. CDR1 and CDR2 from the germline V gene are LNHDA and SQIVND (reference sequence). V gave up 9 bases and J gave up 6 bases; unmatched junction bases: 9. The CDR3 DNA is TGTGCCAGAGTTTGCCTAGCGGGAACCAATGAGCAGTTCTTC. Residues: CARVCLAGTNEQFF.

Remarks on this clone: Other DNA variants within this sample encode the same CDR3. This rearrangement joins TRBV28 to TRBJ1-1; no firm D call. The CDR3 covers 12 residues. Germline assignment: CDR1 MDHEN and CDR2 SYDVKM. The ends were cut back, 3 bases at V and 1 base at J, with 3 bases in the middle. The CDR3 coding sequence is TGTGCCAGCAGTTTGCAGAACACTGAAGCTTTCTTT. Translation: CASSLQNTEAFF. Full variable domain (missing parts from reference TRBV28 and TRBJ1-1): DVKVTQSSRYLVKRTGEKVFLECVQDMDHENMFWYRQDPGLGLRLIYFSYDVKMKEKGDIPEGYSVSREKKERFSLILESASTNQTSMYLCASSLQNTEAFFGQGTRLTVV.